The TCR beta chain described here comes from a study of blood T cell repertoires in COVID-19. Overall study: The origin of the acute and convalescent COVID-19 samples was the United States, Italy and Spain. PBMCs, B-cell-depleted T cells, or T cells provided the cDNA or gDNA that made up the material.

Trimming cost V 4 bases and J 6 bases; bases outside gene matches: 6. The CDR3 sequence is 13 residues long. Germline V gene data show CDR1 as SGHTA and CDR2 as FQGNSA. TCRdb keeps only in-frame clones here, not all; method: immunoSEQ multiplex PCR. The data contain fewer than 200,000 clones, 83% of them singletons. The sequence derives from a woman older than 75 with acute or convalescent COVID-19. The V gene is TRBV7-2, the J gene TRBJ2-7; 7 bases are shared with TRBD2. The specimen sequenced was peripheral blood. Written as DNA, the CDR3 is TGTGCCAGCAGCTGGGACTACCGAGCCGAGCAGTACTTC. Translating it yields CASSWDYRAEQYF.